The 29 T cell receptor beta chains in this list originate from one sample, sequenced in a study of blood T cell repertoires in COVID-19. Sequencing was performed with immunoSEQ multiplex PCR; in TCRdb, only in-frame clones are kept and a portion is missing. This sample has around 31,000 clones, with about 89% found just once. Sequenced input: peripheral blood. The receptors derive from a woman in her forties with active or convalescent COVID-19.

CDR3 protein: CASSQVEGRKETQYF. The CDR3 coding sequence is TGCGCCAGCAGCCAAGTTGAGGGTAGGAAAGAGACCCAGTACTTC. J is TRBJ2-5 and V is TRBV4-1; TRBD2 is a possible D gene (5 bases). Germline assignment: CDR1 MGHRA and CDR2 YSYEKL. Deletions cut 1 base from V and 3 bases from J, with 12 bases between. This CDR3 is built from 15 residues.

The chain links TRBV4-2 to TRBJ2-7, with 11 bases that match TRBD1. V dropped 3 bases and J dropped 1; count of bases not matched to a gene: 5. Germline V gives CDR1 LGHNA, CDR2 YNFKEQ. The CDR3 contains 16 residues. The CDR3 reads CASSQAGQGASYEQYF. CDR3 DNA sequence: TGTGCCAGCAGCCAGGCCGGACAGGGGGCTTCCTACGAGCAGTACTTC.

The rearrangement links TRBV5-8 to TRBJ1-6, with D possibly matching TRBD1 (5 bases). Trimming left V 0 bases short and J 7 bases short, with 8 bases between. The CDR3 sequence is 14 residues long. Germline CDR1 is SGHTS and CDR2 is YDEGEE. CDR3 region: CASSLAQGNSPLHF. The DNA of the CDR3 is TGTGCCAGCAGCTTGGCGCAGGGAAATTCACCCCTCCACTTT.

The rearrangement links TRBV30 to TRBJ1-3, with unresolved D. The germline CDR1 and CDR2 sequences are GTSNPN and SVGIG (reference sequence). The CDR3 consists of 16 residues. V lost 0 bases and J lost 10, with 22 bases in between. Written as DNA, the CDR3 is TGTGCCTGGAGTGTACGTAGAGGTAACATTCGAGGGACCATATATTTT. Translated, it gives CAWSVRRGNIRGTIYF. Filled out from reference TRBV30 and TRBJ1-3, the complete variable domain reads SQTIHQWPATLVQPVGSPLSLECTVEGTSNPNLYWYRQAAGRGLQLLFYSVGIGQISSEVPQNLSASRPQDRQFILSSKKLLLSDSGFYLCAWSVRRGNIRGTIYFGEGSWLTVV.

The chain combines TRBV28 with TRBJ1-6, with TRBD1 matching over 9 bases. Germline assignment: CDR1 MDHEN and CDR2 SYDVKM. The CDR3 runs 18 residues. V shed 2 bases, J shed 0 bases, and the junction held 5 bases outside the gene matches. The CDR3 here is CASSLIQGAGSYNSPLHF. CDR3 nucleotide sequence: TGTGCCAGCAGTTTAATACAGGGGGCGGGCTCCTATAATTCACCCCTCCACTTT.

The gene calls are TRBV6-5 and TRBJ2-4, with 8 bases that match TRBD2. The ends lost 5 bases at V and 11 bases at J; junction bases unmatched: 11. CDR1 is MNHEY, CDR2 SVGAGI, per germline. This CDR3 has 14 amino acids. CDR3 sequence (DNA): TGTGCCAGCAGTCACCTAGGGGCGGGGGGCTTTCAGTACTTC. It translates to CASSHLGAGGFQYF.

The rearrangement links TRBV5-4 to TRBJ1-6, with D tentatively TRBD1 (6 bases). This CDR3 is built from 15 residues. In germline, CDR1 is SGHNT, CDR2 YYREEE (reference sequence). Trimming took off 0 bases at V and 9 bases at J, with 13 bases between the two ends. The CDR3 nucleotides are TGTGCCAGCAGCTTGGAGTGGGGGCGAGGTTCACCCCTCCACTTT. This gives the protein CASSLEWGRGSPLHF.

This chain's CDR3 is CAWSVGAWRTNYGYTF. CDR3 bases: TGTGCCTGGAGCGTAGGTGCGTGGAGGACTAACTATGGCTACACCTTC. The genes are TRBV30 and TRBJ1-2; no firm D call. Between the trimmed V and J ends, which lost 3 bases and 0 bases, there was a span of 17 bases. CDR1 and CDR2 from the germline V gene are GTSNPN and SVGIG (reference sequence). The CDR3 length is 16 residues.

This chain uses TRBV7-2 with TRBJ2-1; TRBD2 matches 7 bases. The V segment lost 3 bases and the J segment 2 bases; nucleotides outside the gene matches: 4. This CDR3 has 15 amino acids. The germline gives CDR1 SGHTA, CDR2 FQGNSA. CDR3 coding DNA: TGTGCCAGCAGCTTGGGGACTACCGCCTACAATGAGCAGTTCTTC. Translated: CASSLGTTAYNEQFF.

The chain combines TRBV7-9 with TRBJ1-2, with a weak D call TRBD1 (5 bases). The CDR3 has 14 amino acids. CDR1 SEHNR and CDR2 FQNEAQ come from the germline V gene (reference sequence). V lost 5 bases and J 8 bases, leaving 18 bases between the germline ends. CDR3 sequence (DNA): TGTGCCAGCAGCCCACCGGGGGGGAGCGGCGGCTACACCTTC. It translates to CASSPPGGSGGYTF.

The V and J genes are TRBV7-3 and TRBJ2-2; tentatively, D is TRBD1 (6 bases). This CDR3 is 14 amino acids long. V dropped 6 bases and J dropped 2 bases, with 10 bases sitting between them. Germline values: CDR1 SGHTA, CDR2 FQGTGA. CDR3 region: CASRPQGNTGELFF. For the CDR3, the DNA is TGTGCCAGCAGACCACAGGGCAACACCGGGGAGCTGTTTTTT.

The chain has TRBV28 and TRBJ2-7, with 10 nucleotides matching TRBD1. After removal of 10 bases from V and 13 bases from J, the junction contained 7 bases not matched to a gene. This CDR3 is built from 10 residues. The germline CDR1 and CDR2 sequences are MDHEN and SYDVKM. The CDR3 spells CATRQGAPYF. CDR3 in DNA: TGTGCCACCCGACAGGGGGCCCCCTACTTC. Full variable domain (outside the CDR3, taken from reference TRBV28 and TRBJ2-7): DVKVTQSSRYLVKRTGEKVFLECVQDMDHENMFWYRQDPGLGLRLIYFSYDVKMKEKGDIPEGYSVSREKKERFSLILESASTNQTSMYLCATRQGAPYFGPGTRLTVT.

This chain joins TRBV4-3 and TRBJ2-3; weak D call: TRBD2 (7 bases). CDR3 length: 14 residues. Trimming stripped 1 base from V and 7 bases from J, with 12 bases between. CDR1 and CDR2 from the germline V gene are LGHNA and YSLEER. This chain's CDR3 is CASSQGPGGYTQYF. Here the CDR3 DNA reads TGCGCCAGCAGCCAAGGGCCGGGGGGCTATACGCAGTATTTT.

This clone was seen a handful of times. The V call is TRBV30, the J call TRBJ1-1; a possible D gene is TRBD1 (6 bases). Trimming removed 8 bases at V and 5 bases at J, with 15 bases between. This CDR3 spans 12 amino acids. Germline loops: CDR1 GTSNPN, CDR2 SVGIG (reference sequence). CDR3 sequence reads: CAQRGGSTEAFF. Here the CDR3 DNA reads TGTGCCCAACGCGGGGGCAGTACTGAAGCTTTCTTT.

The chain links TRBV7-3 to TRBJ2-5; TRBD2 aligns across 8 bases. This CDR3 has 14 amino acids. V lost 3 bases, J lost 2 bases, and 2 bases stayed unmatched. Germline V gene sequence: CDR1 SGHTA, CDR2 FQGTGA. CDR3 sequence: CASSLLAGQETQYF. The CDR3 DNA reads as TGTGCCAGCAGCTTGTTAGCGGGGCAAGAGACCCAGTACTTC.

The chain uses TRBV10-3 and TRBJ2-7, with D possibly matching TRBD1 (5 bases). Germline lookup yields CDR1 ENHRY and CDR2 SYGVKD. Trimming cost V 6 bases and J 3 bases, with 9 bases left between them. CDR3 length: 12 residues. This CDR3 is CAISSDSYEQYF. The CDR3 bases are TGTGCCATCAGCTCCGACAGCTACGAGCAGTACTTC.

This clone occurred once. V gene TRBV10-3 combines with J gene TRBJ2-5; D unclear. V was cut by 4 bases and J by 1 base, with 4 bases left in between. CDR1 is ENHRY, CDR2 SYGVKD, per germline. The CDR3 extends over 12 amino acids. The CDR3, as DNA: TGTGCCATCAGTGCTCTCCAAGAGACCCAGTACTTC. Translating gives CAISALQETQYF.

The CDR3 nucleotides read TGTGCCAGCAGTTCCCCGACTAGCGGGAGGCCAGCAGATACGCAGTATTTT. Translating gives CASSSPTSGRPADTQYF. The rearrangement uses TRBV28 and TRBJ2-3, with 13 bases fitting TRBD2. The CDR3 has 17 amino acids. V lost 4 bases and J lost 4; bases outside the gene matches: 8. Germline CDR1 MDHEN, CDR2 SYDVKM.

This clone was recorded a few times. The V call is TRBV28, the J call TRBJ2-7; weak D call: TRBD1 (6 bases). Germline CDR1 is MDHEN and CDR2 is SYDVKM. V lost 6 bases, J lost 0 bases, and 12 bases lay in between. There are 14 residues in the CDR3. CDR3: CASRGHLSSYEQYF. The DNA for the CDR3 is TGTGCCAGCAGGGGACACCTGAGCTCCTACGAGCAGTACTTC. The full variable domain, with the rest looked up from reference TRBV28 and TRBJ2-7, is DVKVTQSSRYLVKRTGEKVFLECVQDMDHENMFWYRQDPGLGLRLIYFSYDVKMKEKGDIPEGYSVSREKKERFSLILESASTNQTSMYLCASRGHLSSYEQYFGPGTRLTVT.

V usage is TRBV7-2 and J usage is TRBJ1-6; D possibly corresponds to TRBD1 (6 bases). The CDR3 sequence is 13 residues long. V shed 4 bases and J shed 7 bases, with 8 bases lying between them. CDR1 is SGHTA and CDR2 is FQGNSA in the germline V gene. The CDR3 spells CASSWQGNSPLHF. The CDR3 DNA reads TGTGCCAGCAGCTGGCAGGGGAATTCACCCCTCCACTTT.

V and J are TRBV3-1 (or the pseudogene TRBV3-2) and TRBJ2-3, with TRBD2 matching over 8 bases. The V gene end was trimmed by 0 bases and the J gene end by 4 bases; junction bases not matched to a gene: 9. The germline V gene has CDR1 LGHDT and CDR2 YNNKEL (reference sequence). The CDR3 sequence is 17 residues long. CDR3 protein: CASSQDPGGGMSDTQYF. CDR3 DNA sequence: TGTGCCAGCAGCCAAGATCCGGGCGGGGGGATGTCAGATACGCAGTATTTT.

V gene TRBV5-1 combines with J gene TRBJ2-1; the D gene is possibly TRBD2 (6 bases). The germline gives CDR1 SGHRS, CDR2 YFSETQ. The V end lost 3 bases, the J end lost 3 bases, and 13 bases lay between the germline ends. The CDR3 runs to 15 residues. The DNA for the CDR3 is TGCGCCAGCAGCTCATCGCGGGAACTCTACAATGAGCAGTTCTTC. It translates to CASSSSRELYNEQFF. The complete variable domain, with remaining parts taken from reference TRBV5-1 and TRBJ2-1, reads KAGVTQTPRYLIKTRGQQVTLSCSPISGHRSVSWYQQTPGQGLQFLFEYFSETQRNKGNFPGRFSGRQFSNSRSEMNVSTLELGDSALYLCASSSSRELYNEQFFGPGTRLTVL.

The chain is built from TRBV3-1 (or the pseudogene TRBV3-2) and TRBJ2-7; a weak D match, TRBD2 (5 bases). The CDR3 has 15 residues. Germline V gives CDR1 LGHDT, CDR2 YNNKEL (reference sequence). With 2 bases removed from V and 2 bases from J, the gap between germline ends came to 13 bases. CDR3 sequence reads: CASSQRRGATYEQYF. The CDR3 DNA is TGTGCCAGCAGCCAACGCCGGGGAGCCACCTACGAGCAGTACTTC.

This CDR3 is CASMSGRAGETQYF. The DNA of the CDR3 is TGTGCCAGTATGTCCGGGAGGGCCGGGGAGACCCAGTACTTC. The chain recombines TRBV19 with TRBJ2-5, with 8 positions matching TRBD2. From germline, CDR1 is LNHDA and CDR2 SQIVND (reference sequence). The CDR3 loop spans 14 amino acids. V was pared by 7 bases and J by 5 bases, with 9 bases of the junction left unmatched.

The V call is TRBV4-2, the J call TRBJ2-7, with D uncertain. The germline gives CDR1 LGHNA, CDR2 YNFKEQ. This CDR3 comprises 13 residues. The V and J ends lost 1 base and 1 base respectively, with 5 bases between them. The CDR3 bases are TGTGCCAGCAGCCAAGGCACATCCTACGAGCAGTACTTC. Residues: CASSQGTSYEQYF.

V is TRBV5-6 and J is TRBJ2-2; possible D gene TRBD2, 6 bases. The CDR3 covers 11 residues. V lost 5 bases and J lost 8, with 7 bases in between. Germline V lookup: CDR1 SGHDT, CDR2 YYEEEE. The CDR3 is CASSSGGELFF. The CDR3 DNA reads TGTGCCAGCAGTAGCGGTGGGGAGCTGTTTTTT.

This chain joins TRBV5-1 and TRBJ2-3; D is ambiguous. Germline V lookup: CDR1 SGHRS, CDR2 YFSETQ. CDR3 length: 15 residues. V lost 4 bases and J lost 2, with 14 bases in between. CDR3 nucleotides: TGCGCCAGCAGCGAGGAGCCGGTCACCACAGATACGCAGTATTTT. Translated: CASSEEPVTTDTQYF.

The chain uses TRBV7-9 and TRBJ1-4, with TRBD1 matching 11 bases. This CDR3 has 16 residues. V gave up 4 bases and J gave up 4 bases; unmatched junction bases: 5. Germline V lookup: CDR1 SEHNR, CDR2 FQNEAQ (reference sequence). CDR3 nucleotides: TGTGCCAGCAGCTCCTGGACAGGGGGCATTAATGAAAAACTGTTTTTT. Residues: CASSSWTGGINEKLFF.

Here the CDR3 DNA reads TGCGCCAGCAGACCGGGAGCTAACACTGAAGCTTTCTTT. Translating gives CASRPGANTEAFF. The rearrangement links TRBV10-1 to TRBJ1-1; D is undetermined. V dropped 6 bases and J dropped 2 bases, with 10 bases sitting between them. The length of the CDR3 is 13 residues. The germline gives CDR1 WNHNN, CDR2 SYGVQD (reference sequence).